The 15 T cell receptor beta chains in this list originate from one sample, sequenced in a study of shared clonotypes between healthy human individuals. TCRdb keeps only in-frame clones here, not all; method: immunoSEQ multiplex PCR. In the table there are some 2,100,000 clones, about 94% of which are singletons. The sample comprised naive CD4+ T cells sorted from blood. Subset described: CD45RA+ positively selected. The receptors here all came from a man aged 18 to 29 in good health.

V usage is TRBV19 and J usage is TRBJ2-1; D is possibly TRBD2 (6 bases). The CDR3 has 15 residues. Germline values: CDR1 LNHDA, CDR2 SQIVND (reference sequence). Trimming stripped 2 bases from V and 1 base from J, with 9 bases between. The CDR3 nucleotides are TGTGCCAGTAGTATAAGGGCGGGGTCCTACAATGAGCAGTTCTTC. Protein sequence: CASSIRAGSYNEQFF.

The chain links TRBV6-5 to TRBJ1-2; TRBD1 is a possible D gene (6 bases). The CDR3 totals 13 residues. Germline V gene sequence: CDR1 MNHEY, CDR2 SVGAGI. The V end was cut by 3 bases, the J end by 8 bases, with 13 bases between. CDR3 region: CASSYLGGGGYTF. In DNA, the CDR3 is TGTGCCAGCAGTTATTTGGGAGGGGGAGGCTACACCTTC.

The V gene is TRBV6-5, the J gene TRBJ2-1, with 7 bases fitting TRBD2. V was clipped by 0 bases and J by 6 bases; unmatched bases: 8. The CDR3 is made up of 16 amino acids. Germline V lookup: CDR1 MNHEY, CDR2 SVGAGI. The CDR3 here is CASSYSPGWGGNEQFF. In nucleotides, the CDR3 is TGTGCCAGCAGTTACTCGCCGGGTTGGGGGGGCAATGAGCAGTTCTTC.

The CDR3 loop is CASSLGQPRGIQYF. The DNA of the CDR3 is TGCGCCAGCAGCTTGGGGCAGCCCCGGGGCATTCAGTACTTC. The rearrangement joins TRBV5-1 to TRBJ2-4; D is perhaps TRBD2 (5 bases). This CDR3 is built from 14 residues. CDR1 is SGHRS and CDR2 is YFSETQ in the germline V gene. V was clipped by 0 bases and J by 9 bases, with 13 bases between them. Full variable domain (remainder filled in from reference TRBV5-1 and TRBJ2-4): KAGVTQTPRYLIKTRGQQVTLSCSPISGHRSVSWYQQTPGQGLQFLFEYFSETQRNKGNFPGRFSGRQFSNSRSEMNVSTLELGDSALYLCASSLGQPRGIQYFGAGTRLSVL.

The rearrangement joins TRBV7-9 to TRBJ2-7; a weak D match, TRBD2 (6 bases). Germline CDR1 and CDR2: SEHNR and FQNEAQ (reference sequence). This CDR3 has 14 amino acids. The V end lost 5 bases, the J end lost 3 bases, and 14 bases lay between the germline ends. The CDR3 DNA is TGTGCCAGCAGCCCTGGACTACCGGGCTACGAGCAGTACTTC. It yields the protein CASSPGLPGYEQYF.

V gene TRBV29-1 combines with J gene TRBJ2-3; 7 nucleotides match TRBD2. This CDR3 contains 15 residues. The ends lost 6 bases at V and 4 bases at J; junction bases unmatched: 13. Germline V gives CDR1 SQVTM, CDR2 ANQGSEA. The CDR3 here is CSVSGATSAADTQYF. The CDR3 DNA is TGCAGCGTCAGCGGGGCTACAAGTGCAGCAGATACGCAGTATTTT.

The chain carries TRBV28 and TRBJ2-6, with D possibly matching TRBD1 (6 bases). Per the germline V gene, CDR1 is MDHEN and CDR2 is SYDVKM. V shed 3 bases and J shed 2 bases, with 14 bases lying between them. There are 17 residues in the CDR3. DNA for the CDR3: TGTGCCAGCAGTTTCCAGAACAGGGTCACTGGGGCCAACGTCCTGACTTTC. It specifies CASSFQNRVTGANVLTF.

This chain links TRBV4-3 with TRBJ1-6, with D possibly being TRBD1 (6 bases). With 0 bases removed from V and 2 bases from J, the gap between germline ends came to 14 bases. This CDR3 is built from 18 residues. Germline V gene data show CDR1 as LGHNA and CDR2 as YSLEER. This CDR3 is CASSQDLAGVTYNSPLHF. Here the CDR3 DNA reads TGCGCCAGCAGCCAAGATCTGGCAGGGGTAACCTATAATTCACCCCTCCACTTT.

This rearrangement joins TRBV10-3 to TRBJ2-5; TRBD1 or TRBD2 may be the D gene (5 bases each). Germline V gene sequence: CDR1 ENHRY, CDR2 SYGVKD. V shed 4 bases and J shed 5 bases, with 11 bases lying between them. The CDR3 is made up of 13 amino acids. DNA for the CDR3: TGTGCCATCAGTGTCGGGACGTTGGAGACCCAGTACTTC. Its protein is CAISVGTLETQYF.

Worth noting for this clone: Other DNA sequences from this sample encode an identical CDR3 as well. The chain recombines TRBV27 with TRBJ2-1; maybe TRBD1 (6 bases). Germline-derived CDR1 and CDR2 are MNHEY and SMNVEV (reference sequence). The CDR3 is 12 residues long. Trimming took 2 bases from V and 9 from J, leaving 8 bases between them. Here the CDR3 reads CASSLGGGEQFF. CDR3 sequence (DNA): TGTGCCAGCAGTTTAGGGGGCGGTGAGCAGTTCTTC.

V is TRBV5-8 and J is TRBJ2-1; 7 nucleotides match TRBD1. In germline, CDR1 is SGHTS, CDR2 YDEGEE. J gave up 4 bases and V 0 bases, and 4 bases lay outside the gene matches. This CDR3 has 15 residues. The CDR3 is CASSLDGTAYNEQFF. The CDR3 nucleotides are TGTGCCAGCAGCTTGGATGGGACAGCTTACAATGAGCAGTTCTTC. Using reference TRBV5-8 and TRBJ2-1 for the parts outside the CDR3, the full variable domain is EAGVTQSPTHLIKTRGQQATLRCSPISGHTSVYWYQQALGLGLQFLLWYDEGEERNRGNFPPRFSGRQFPNYSSELNVNALELEDSALYLCASSLDGTAYNEQFFGPGTRLTVL.

This sequence joins TRBV20-1 and TRBJ1-2; D unresolved. Trimming took off 6 bases at V and 8 bases at J, with 10 bases between the two ends. CDR3 size: 10 residues. Germline V CDR1 and CDR2: DFQATT, SNEGSKA (reference sequence). The CDR3 spells CSARLQGYTF. The CDR3 DNA follows: TGCAGTGCCCGGCTTCAAGGCTACACCTTC.

This chain connects TRBV14 to TRBJ2-7; D remains ambiguous. The CDR3 extends over 12 amino acids. Germline values: CDR1 SGHDN, CDR2 FVKESK. The V and J ends lost 4 bases and 0 bases respectively, with 4 bases between them. For the CDR3, the DNA is TGTGCCAGCAGCCTCCTCTCCTACGAGCAGTACTTC. Translated: CASSLLSYEQYF.

The chain links TRBV29-1 to TRBJ2-5; possible D gene TRBD1, 5 bases. Germline V gene sequence: CDR1 SQVTM, CDR2 ANQGSEA. V lost 7 bases, J lost 3 bases, and 9 bases lay in between. The CDR3 is made up of 11 amino acids. The CDR3 coding sequence is TGCAGCGCGACAGTTAAAGAGACCCAGTACTTC. Encoded protein: CSATVKETQYF.

The CDR3, as DNA: TGTGCCAGCTCAACGACAGGGACTCACGAGCAGTACTTC. Residues: CASSTTGTHEQYF. The rearrangement uses TRBV18 and TRBJ2-7; possibly TRBD1 for D (7 bases). Trimming pared 5 bases from V and 5 bases from J, leaving 13 bases between. The CDR3 covers 13 residues. Germline V gives CDR1 KGHSH, CDR2 LQKENI.